This section outlines one T cell receptor beta chain sequence together with its context. For each CDR3 protein, TCRdb gives one entry from its re-call of the 5' RACE reads, without DNA. This sample contains around 370,000 distinct CDR3 sequences. These data come from a study of monozygotic twins with inflammatory bowel disease. CDR3 length: 13 amino acids. Looked up from germline, CDR1 is MNHEY and CDR2 is SVGAGI. Sequencing input: blood. The clonotype originates from a human donor with ulcerative colitis or Crohn's disease, or a healthy co-twin of an affected twin (not recorded which). The chain is built from TRBV6-5 and TRBJ2-3. The CDR3: CASSPYVADTQYF.